The text below deals with one T cell receptor (beta chain). With 4 bases clipped from V and 4 bases from J, the junction kept 2 bases outside the gene matches. CDR3 length: 15 residues. Germline CDR1 and CDR2: MNHEY and SVGAGI. Patients were newly diagnosed with stage II-IVA oral cavity squamous cell carcinoma without prior systemic or radiation treatment. This table comes from immunoSEQ multiplex PCR, and its TCRdb copy is limited to in-frame clones, with some not included. The data contain 55,000 to 80,000 clones, 65% to 85% of them seen just once; the ten biggest clones take up roughly 3.5%. The sample is drawn from a study of neoadjuvant anti-PD-1 for oral cavity cancer. Turning to the study itself: Patients without progression got a fourth dose around day 43.

This material consisted of PBMCs, taken before nivolumab (anti-PD-1) treatment. V and J are TRBV6-5 and TRBJ2-1; 12 nucleotides line up with TRBD2. This TCR was recovered from a person aged 35-80 years with oral cavity squamous cell carcinoma. CDR3 coding DNA: TGTGCCAGCAGTTCCGGGACTAGCGGGTACAATGAGCAGTTCTTC. It codes for CASSSGTSGYNEQFF.